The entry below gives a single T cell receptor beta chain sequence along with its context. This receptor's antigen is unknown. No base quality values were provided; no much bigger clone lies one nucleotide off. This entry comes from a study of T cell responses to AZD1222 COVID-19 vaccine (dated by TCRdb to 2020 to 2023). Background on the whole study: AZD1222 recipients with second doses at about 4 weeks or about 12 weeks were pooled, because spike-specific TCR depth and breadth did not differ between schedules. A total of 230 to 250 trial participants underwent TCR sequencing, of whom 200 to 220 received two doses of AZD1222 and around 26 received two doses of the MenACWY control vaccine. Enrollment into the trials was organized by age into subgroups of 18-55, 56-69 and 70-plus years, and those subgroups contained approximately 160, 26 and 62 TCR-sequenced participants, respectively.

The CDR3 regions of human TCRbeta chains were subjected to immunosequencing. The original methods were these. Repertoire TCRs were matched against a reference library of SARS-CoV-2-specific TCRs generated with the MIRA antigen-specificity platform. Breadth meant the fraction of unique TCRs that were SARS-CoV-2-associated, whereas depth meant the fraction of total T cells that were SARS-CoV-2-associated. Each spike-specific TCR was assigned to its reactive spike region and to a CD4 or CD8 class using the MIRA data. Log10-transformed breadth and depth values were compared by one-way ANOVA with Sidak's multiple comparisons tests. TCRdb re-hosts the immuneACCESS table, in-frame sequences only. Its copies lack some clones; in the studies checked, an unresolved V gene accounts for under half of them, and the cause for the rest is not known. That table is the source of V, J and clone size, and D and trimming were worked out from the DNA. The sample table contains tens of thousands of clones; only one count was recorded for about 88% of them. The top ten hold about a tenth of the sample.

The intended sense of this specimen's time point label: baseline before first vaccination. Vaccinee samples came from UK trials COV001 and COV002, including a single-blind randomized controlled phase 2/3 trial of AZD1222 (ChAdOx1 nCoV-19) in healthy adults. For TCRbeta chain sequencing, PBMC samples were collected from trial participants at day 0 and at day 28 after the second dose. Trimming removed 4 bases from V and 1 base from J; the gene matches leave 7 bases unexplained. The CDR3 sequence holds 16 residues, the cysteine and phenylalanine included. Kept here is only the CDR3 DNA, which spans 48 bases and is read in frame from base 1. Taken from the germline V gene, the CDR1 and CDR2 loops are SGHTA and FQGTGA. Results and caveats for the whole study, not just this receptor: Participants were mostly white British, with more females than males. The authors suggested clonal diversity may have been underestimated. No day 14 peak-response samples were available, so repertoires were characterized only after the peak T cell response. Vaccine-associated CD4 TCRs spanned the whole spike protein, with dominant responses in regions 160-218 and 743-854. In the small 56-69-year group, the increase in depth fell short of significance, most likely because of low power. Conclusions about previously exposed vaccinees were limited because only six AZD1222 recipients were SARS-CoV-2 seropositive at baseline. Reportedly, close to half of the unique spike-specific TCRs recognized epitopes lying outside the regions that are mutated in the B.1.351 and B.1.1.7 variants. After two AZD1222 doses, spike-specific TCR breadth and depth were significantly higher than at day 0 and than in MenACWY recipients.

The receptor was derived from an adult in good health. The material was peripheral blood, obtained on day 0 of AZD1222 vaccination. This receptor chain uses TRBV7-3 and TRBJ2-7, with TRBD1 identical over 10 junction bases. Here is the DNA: TGTGCCAGCAGCTCGGGACAGGGGTTCGTTTCCTACGAGCAGTACTTC. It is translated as CASSSGQGFVSYEQYF.